The source of this T cell receptor beta chain is a study of response to subunit inactivated influenza vaccine. Study-wide points: Few new T cells, the authors suggested, are recruited by each seasonal influenza vaccination.

The V gene's germline CDR1 is LGHDT and CDR2 YNNKEL (reference sequence). V lost 0 bases and J lost 0, with 21 bases in between. CDR3 length equals 20 residues. TCRdb fed the RT-PCR reads into MiXCR, producing one record per CDR3 protein. Of approximately 300,000 distinct CDR3 sequences listed, 20% to 25% are singletons. For this clonotype: Its target is not known.

The sequence was collected from a man aged 45 to 75 who received an inactivated influenza vaccine. The sequencing here drew on PBMCs from blood, taken less than 22 months after vaccination. The V and J genes are TRBV3-1 and TRBJ1-5; TRBD1 is a possible D gene (5 bases). CDR3 region: CASSQDHPSQAGLSNQPQHF. The CDR3 nucleotides read TGTGCCAGCAGCCAAGATCACCCATCCCAGGCAGGGCTTAGCAATCAGCCCCAGCATTTT. Filled out from reference TRBV3-1 and TRBJ1-5, the complete variable domain reads DTAVSQTPKYLVTQMGNDKSIKCEQNLGHDTMYWYKQDSKKFLKIMFSYNNKELIINETVPNRFSPKSPDKAHLNLHINSLELGDSAVYFCASSQDHPSQAGLSNQPQHFGDGTRLSIL.